The 26 T cell receptor beta chains presented below share a single source sample, sequenced in a study of T-cell reconstitution after alpha-beta-depleted transplantation in children. Unique molecular identifiers tagged the TCRbeta library. MiXCR, applied by TCRdb to the PCR reads, yields one record per CDR3 protein. The table includes approximately 490,000 distinct CDR3 sequences, about 10% detected once. The sample here was PBMCs, taken before TCRalphabeta/CD19-depleted stem cell transplant. These receptors all stem from a child aged 2-15 years with inherited bone marrow failure, due to receive a stem cell transplant.

This clonotype was counted many times. This chain links TRBV29-1 with TRBJ2-2; D is unclear. Trimming pared 7 bases from V and 2 bases from J, leaving 5 bases between. The germline V gene encodes CDR1 SQVTM and CDR2 ANQGSEA. This CDR3 is 11 amino acids long. The CDR3 DNA reads TGCAGCGGGATTAACACCGGGGAGCTGTTTTTT. It translates to CSGINTGELFF.

This clonotype was recorded at least ten times. The chain carries TRBV4-3 and TRBJ2-7; D gene ambiguous. CDR3 length equals 18 residues. The germline gives CDR1 LGHNA, CDR2 YSLEER. The ends were cut back, 1 base at V and 0 bases at J, with 19 bases in the middle. The CDR3 nucleotides read TGCGCCAGCAGCCAAGGGCCCACAGAAGCGTCGAGCTCCTACGAGCAGTACTTC. Its protein is CASSQGPTEASSSYEQYF.

This clonotype appeared many times. The gene calls are TRBV4-3 and TRBJ1-4; 10 bases line up with TRBD1. The V segment lost 3 bases and the J segment 0 bases; nucleotides outside the gene matches: 7. Germline V lookup: CDR1 LGHNA, CDR2 YSLEER. This CDR3 is built from 18 residues. CDR3 amino acids: CASSHGQGELATNEKLFF. The CDR3, as DNA: TGCGCCAGCAGCCATGGACAGGGGGAACTTGCAACTAATGAAAAACTGTTTTTT.

This clonotype was counted ten times or more. The genes are TRBV11-2 and TRBJ2-6; D gene uncertain. The germline V gene has CDR1 SGHAT and CDR2 FQNNGV. V was clipped by 8 bases and J by 4 bases, with 18 bases between them. The CDR3 has 16 amino acids. In DNA, the CDR3 is TGTGCCAGCCGAAACTTTGAGAATTCGGGGGCCAACGTCCTGACTTTC. Protein sequence: CASRNFENSGANVLTF. The whole variable domain, filled in from reference TRBV11-2 and TRBJ2-6, reads EAGVAQSPRYKIIEKRQSVAFWCNPISGHATLYWYQQILGQGPKLLIQFQNNGVVDDSQLPKDRFSAERLKGVDSTLKIQPAKLEDSAVYLCASRNFENSGANVLTFGAGSRLTVL.

This clonotype has a count of ten or more. The V and J genes are TRBV20-1 and TRBJ2-7, with D possibly TRBD2 on 6 matching bases. V lost 5 bases and J 5 bases, leaving 16 bases between the germline ends. Germline V gene lookup returns CDR1 DFQATT and CDR2 SNEGSKA (reference sequence). CDR3 length: 13 residues. Here the CDR3 DNA reads TGCAGTGCTCCCCTTACCGGAGGGAACGAGCAGTACTTC. Amino acid sequence: CSAPLTGGNEQYF.

Many counts were recorded for this clonotype. The CDR3: CASSLKRGAGNQPQHF. The DNA for the CDR3 is TGTGCCAGCAGCTTAAAGAGGGGGGCCGGGAATCAGCCCCAGCATTTT. The chain carries TRBV7-2 and TRBJ1-5; the D gene is possibly TRBD1 (6 bases). The CDR3 contains 16 residues. Germline assignment: CDR1 SGHTA and CDR2 FQGNSA. The V gene lost 2 bases and the J gene lost 4 bases, with 15 bases spanning the gap.

Ten or more counts support this clonotype. The chain carries TRBV11-3 and TRBJ2-2; 7 bases are shared with TRBD1. This CDR3 region has 17 residues. The V segment lost 7 bases and the J segment 6 bases; nucleotides outside the gene matches: 17. CDR1 SGHNT and CDR2 YENEEA come from the germline V gene. CDR3 region: CASTLGTRTGVAGELFF. The CDR3 bases are TGTGCCAGCACCCTAGGGACGAGGACAGGAGTGGCCGGGGAGCTGTTTTTT.

This clonotype has at least ten counts. The chain recombines TRBV20-1 with TRBJ2-7; D not resolved. The CDR3 runs to 14 residues. V dropped 3 bases and J dropped 4 bases, with 16 bases sitting between them. Germline V gene sequence: CDR1 DFQATT, CDR2 SNEGSKA (reference sequence). In DNA, the CDR3 is TGCAGTGCTAGCCCCTCGAGGATCACTTACGAGCAGTACTTC. It is translated as CSASPSRITYEQYF.

There are many counts of this clonotype. CDR3: CASSLTVGQEAFF. In DNA form, the CDR3 reads TGTGCCAGCAGCTTAACCGTGGGCCAAGAAGCTTTCTTT. This chain connects TRBV11-2 to TRBJ1-1; the D is unclear. V was clipped by 2 bases and J by 8 bases, with 12 bases between them. Looked up from germline, CDR1 is SGHAT and CDR2 is FQNNGV. The CDR3 totals 13 residues.

This clonotype turned up a few times. V gene TRBV15 combines with J gene TRBJ2-7, with 9 positions matching TRBD1. Germline values: CDR1 LNHNV, CDR2 YYDKDF (reference sequence). After removal of 0 bases from V and 3 bases from J, the junction contained 6 bases not matched to a gene. This CDR3 has 16 residues. Here the CDR3 DNA reads TGTGCCACCAGCAGAGATCCCGGGACAGGGTACTACGAGCAGTACTTC. It yields the protein CATSRDPGTGYYEQYF.

This clonotype was recorded many times. The rearrangement joins TRBV4-2 to TRBJ1-1, with D unclear. Germline V CDR1 and CDR2: LGHNA, YNFKEQ. The V gene lost 0 bases and the J gene lost 1 base, with 6 bases spanning the gap. The CDR3 runs 14 residues. CDR3 nucleotide sequence: TGTGCCAGCAGCCAAGATCCCGGGAACACTGAAGCTTTCTTT. Its translation is CASSQDPGNTEAFF.

The sample holds a few counts of this clonotype. The chain links TRBV5-1 to TRBJ2-7; D not certain. The germline gives CDR1 SGHRS, CDR2 YFSETQ. Trimming shortened V by 6 bases and J by 3 bases, and 16 bases separated the two germline ends. This CDR3 has 14 residues. The CDR3 reads CASTPAAGFYEQYF. DNA of the CDR3: TGCGCCAGCACCCCGGCGGCCGGCTTCTACGAGCAGTACTTC. Using reference TRBV5-1 and TRBJ2-7 for the parts outside the CDR3, the full variable domain is KAGVTQTPRYLIKTRGQQVTLSCSPISGHRSVSWYQQTPGQGLQFLFEYFSETQRNKGNFPGRFSGRQFSNSRSEMNVSTLELGDSALYLCASTPAAGFYEQYFGPGTRLTVT.

This chain joins TRBV7-9 and TRBJ1-5, with D perhaps matching TRBD1 (6 bases). The CDR3 covers 13 residues. Looked up from germline, CDR1 is SEHNR and CDR2 is FQNEAQ (reference sequence). The V and J ends lost 5 bases and 4 bases respectively, with 9 bases between them. The CDR3 DNA follows: TGTGCCAGCAGCCAGACAGGAAATCAGCCCCAGCATTTT. It codes for CASSQTGNQPQHF.

This clonotype was seen ten or more times. V usage is TRBV12-3 or TRBV12-4 and J usage is TRBJ1-5; D is undetermined. Trimming pared 4 bases from V and 5 bases from J, leaving 15 bases between. This CDR3 comprises 15 residues. This chain's CDR3 is CASSSPLETYQPQHF. CDR3 nucleotide sequence: TGTGCCAGCAGTTCCCCCTTGGAGACATATCAGCCCCAGCATTTT.

Turning to this clonotype: Just one base apart from a much larger clone, this may be a read error. The V gene is TRBV7-9, the J gene TRBJ2-5; no firm D call. From germline, CDR1 is SEHNR and CDR2 FQNEAQ (reference sequence). CDR3 size: 11 residues. The CDR3 sequence is CARSFVETQYF. CDR3 nucleotides: TGTGCCAGGAGCTTTGTGGAGACCCAGTACTTC.

Remarks on this clonotype: A read error may be the cause here, since a much bigger clone is one base away. The chain couples TRBV29-1 to TRBJ2-1; TRBD2 matches 12 bases. The CDR3 runs 15 residues. CDR1 and CDR2 (germline): SQVTM, ANQGSEA. The V and J ends lost 6 bases and 4 bases, in that order; junction bases with no gene match: 7. CDR3 loop: CSVPRLAGAYNEQFF. DNA of the CDR3: TGCAGCGTGCCCCGACTAGCGGGAGCATACAATGAGCAGTTCTTC.

There are many counts of this clonotype. The chain recombines TRBV29-1 with TRBJ2-7, with 8 bases lining up with TRBD1. V dropped 5 bases and J dropped 6; count of bases not matched to a gene: 6. This CDR3 region has 12 residues. Germline-derived CDR1 and CDR2 are SQVTM and ANQGSEA. CDR3 residues: CSVTMTGVEQYF. The CDR3 DNA sequence: TGCAGCGTTACCATGACAGGGGTCGAGCAGTACTTC.

The chain couples TRBV28 to TRBJ2-5; 8 positions match TRBD2. The CDR3 is made up of 17 amino acids. Germline V gene data show CDR1 as MDHEN and CDR2 as SYDVKM. V shed 3 bases and J 4 bases; nucleotides not matched to a gene: 13. CDR3 coding DNA: TGTGCCAGCAGTTTTGGTCTGAGCCGGAGCGGGGGAGAGACCCAGTACTTC. This gives the protein CASSFGLSRSGGETQYF.

The table lists this clonotype with many counts. The genes are TRBV20-1 and TRBJ2-7; no reliable D call. Looked up from germline, CDR1 is DFQATT and CDR2 is SNEGSKA (reference sequence). The CDR3 has 11 amino acids. V gave up 6 bases and J gave up 0 bases, with 6 bases separating them. The DNA for the CDR3 is TGCAGTGCCCTTATCTCCTACGAGCAGTACTTC. The encoded protein is CSALISYEQYF.

CDR3 region: CASSYDRAGNTIYF. The CDR3 DNA sequence: TGTGCCAGCAGTTATGACAGGGCGGGAAACACCATATATTTT. The chain carries TRBV7-2 and TRBJ1-3, with 7 nucleotides matching TRBD1. This CDR3 is 14 amino acids long. In germline, CDR1 is SGHTA, CDR2 FQGNSA. Unmatched junction bases numbered 6, after V lost 6 bases and J lost 4 bases.

This clonotype has ten or more counts. This chain uses TRBV27 with TRBJ2-2; 8 bases match TRBD1. The CDR3 has 15 amino acids. Germline CDR1 and CDR2: MNHEY and SMNVEV (reference sequence). V gave up 5 bases and J gave up 7 bases; unmatched junction bases: 9. In nucleotides, the CDR3 is TGTGCCAGCAGTCCTATGACAGGGGACAGCGGGGAGCTGTTTTTT. This translates into CASSPMTGDSGELFF.

This clonotype was recorded at least ten times. The V and J genes are TRBV20-1 and TRBJ2-2, with D possibly being TRBD2 (6 bases). This CDR3 is built from 14 residues. Germline assignment: CDR1 DFQATT and CDR2 SNEGSKA (reference sequence). V dropped 8 bases and J dropped 4 bases, with 17 bases sitting between them. For the CDR3, the DNA is TGCAGTTGTGCCCGGGACTCTATCACCGGGGAGCTGTTTTTT. Translating gives CSCARDSITGELFF.

The table lists this clonotype with many counts. This chain links TRBV20-1 with TRBJ1-2, with 7 bases identical to TRBD1. The CDR3 consists of 13 residues. V lost 8 bases and J lost 8; bases outside the gene matches: 14. CDR1 and CDR2 (germline): DFQATT, SNEGSKA (reference sequence). The CDR3 loop is CSTPKQGREGYTF. CDR3 in DNA: TGCAGTACTCCCAAACAGGGGAGAGAAGGCTACACCTTC.

This clonotype was detected many times. The rearrangement joins TRBV18 to TRBJ2-1; D ambiguous. The V gene's germline CDR1 is KGHSH and CDR2 LQKENI. This CDR3 has 14 residues. The V gene lost 3 bases and the J gene lost 7 bases, with 13 bases spanning the gap. The CDR3 sequence: CASSPSGGTNEQFF. In DNA form, the CDR3 reads TGTGCCAGCTCACCCTCGGGCGGAACGAATGAGCAGTTCTTC.

This clonotype was observed a few times. The chain uses TRBV11-1 and TRBJ2-5, with 9 bases identical to TRBD1. Germline CDR1 is SGHAT and CDR2 is FQDESV (reference sequence). The CDR3 spans 18 residues. Unmatched junction bases numbered 17, after V lost 5 bases and J lost 4 bases. DNA of the CDR3: TGTGCCAGCAGCCCCGGGGGGCGTTTGAACAGGGGGCTAGAGACCCAGTACTTC. Its translation is CASSPGGRLNRGLETQYF.

This clonotype was counted a single time. A much larger clone lies a single base off, so this may be a read error. The chain has TRBV4-3 and TRBJ2-7, with D hard to call. CDR3 length: 15 amino acids. The germline V gene encodes CDR1 LGHNA and CDR2 YSLEER. V shed 1 base and J shed 3 bases, with 13 bases lying between them. The CDR3 bases are TGCGCCAGCAGCCAAGTATGCGGCAGTAACTACGAGCAGTACTTC. This gives the protein CASSQVCGSNYEQYF.